This TCR beta chain was captured in a study of post-analysis software for immune sequencing data. For the study at large: The courses of disease that were included comprised relapsing-remitting, secondary progressive and progressive-relapsing multiple sclerosis. Study results and limitations: The study found significantly lower normalized Chao1 diversity in multiple sclerosis patients than in controls. Pronounced co-clustering by F measure was evident among identically batched samples. With TRBV5-6, TRBV5-1 and TRBV20-1 included, about five TRBV segments were more frequent in patients than in controls.

This clonotype has just a few counts. Its antigen remains unknown. Germline values: CDR1 DFQATT, CDR2 SNEGSKA (reference sequence). Trimming took 3 bases from V and 2 from J; bases not matched to a gene: 6. The CDR3 length is 14 residues. Built from TCR beta cDNA, the libraries had unique molecular identifiers in them. TCRdb re-derived calls from the PCR reads in MiXCR, one entry per CDR3 protein. Among fewer than 600,000 distinct CDR3 sequences listed, under 55% were seen once. This sequence joins TRBV20-1 and TRBJ2-5; TRBD2 aligns across 7 bases. The source of this sequence is a girl aged 5 to 17 with multiple sclerosis. Sequenced sample: blood. The chain's CDR3 is CSASAAGKQETQYF. In DNA, the CDR3 is TGCAGTGCTAGCGCAGCGGGAAAACAAGAGACCCAGTACTTC.